Listed below are T cell receptor beta chains from one sample, sequenced in a study of T cell repertoires in cytomegalovirus infection. Their antigens remain unidentified. MiXCR, applied by TCRdb to the reads, yields one record per CDR3 protein. Of approximately 120,000 distinct CDR3 sequences listed, roughly 30% are singletons. The sequencing here drew on CD8+ T cells from cultured PBMCs, taken from culture after CMV antigen stimulation. All receptors come from a human donor in good health (CMV status not recorded). Some clones in this sample may be carry-over from other donors' samples. Both conserved end residues are part of each CDR3. A D gene is named only where the DNA matches it firmly. Expanded clones are given a class, and other clones once, few, many or no size at all.

cdr3_nt,cdr3_aa,clone_size,j_call,d_call,v_call
TGTGCCAGCAGTTACTGGCAGCGGGGGGGAAACACAGATACGCAGTATTTT,CASSYWQRGGNTDTQYF,few,TRBJ2-3,TRBD2,TRBV6-5
TGTGCCAGCAGTTTCGGCGGGGATGACGAGCAGTACTTC,CASSFGGDDEQYF,few,TRBJ2-7,.,TRBV28
TGCAGTGCCGTAGACAGGCCCTACTCCTACGAGCAGTACTTC,CSAVDRPYSYEQYF,.,TRBJ2-7,.,TRBV20-1
TGTGCCAGCAGTGACGTGGCTAGCGGGGGCGTTGAGCAGTTCTTC,CASSDVASGGVEQFF,.,TRBJ2-1,TRBD2,TRBV2
TGTGCCAGCAGCTTAACCCGGGACAGGGTGGATGGCTACACCTTC,CASSLTRDRVDGYTF,many,TRBJ1-2,TRBD1,TRBV7-9
TGTGCCAGCAGCTTTCTGGGCCTACGCACAGATACGCAGTATTTT,CASSFLGLRTDTQYF,many,TRBJ2-3,.,TRBV7-9
TGTGCCAGCAGCGTGGGACTAGCGATGGAGACCCAGTACTTC,CASSVGLAMETQYF,few,TRBJ2-5,TRBD2,TRBV5-5
TGTGCCAGCAGCTTAGCGGACAGGGGGTCTCAGCCCCAGCATTTT,CASSLADRGSQPQHF,.,TRBJ1-5,TRBD1,TRBV7-9
TGTGCCAGCAGTTACGGACCGGGGGAGCAGTACTTC,CASSYGPGEQYF,.,TRBJ2-7,.,TRBV27
TGTGCCAGCAGTGAACCGGGGGACCCGACCGGGCTAGCCAAAAACATTCAGTACTTC,CASSEPGDPTGLAKNIQYF,many,TRBJ2-4,.,TRBV2
TGTGCCAGCAGGCCCCCCATCTCTGGAAACACCATATATTTT,CASRPPISGNTIYF,many,TRBJ1-3,.,TRBV7-2
TGTGCCAGCAGTTATGATTTCGGCTACACCTTC,CASSYDFGYTF,.,TRBJ1-2,.,TRBV6-2/TRBV6-3